Listed here is a single T cell receptor beta chain. The specificity of this receptor is unknown. No base quality values were provided; no much bigger clone lies one nucleotide off. Between the V and J ends, shortened by 9 bases and 0 bases respectively, the junction contains 15 bases. The germline V gene (reference sequence) supplies CDR1 LNHDA and CDR2 SQIVND. The CDR3 runs 14 residues from the cysteine to the phenylalanine. Just CDR3 DNA is preserved here, 42 bases in frame from base 1. These data belong to a study of T cell changes during pregnancy in multiple sclerosis (dated 2019 in TCRdb). Study-level background: Changes in the T cell repertoire over the course of pregnancy were examined in this study in women with multiple sclerosis.

Libraries came from the immunoSEQ multiplex PCR assay. What TCRdb holds here is the immuneACCESS table cut down to in-frame rearrangements. Part of the clones is not present; checked against another copy, under half of the missing clones reflect an unresolved V gene, and the others are unexplained. The table for this sample lists approximately 36,000 clones; 88% of them were counted only once. The ten largest clonotypes hold 6% to 7.5% of the sample. The sequence joins TRBV19 to TRBJ2-7; TRBD1 is perhaps the D gene, given 5 matching bases. The clonotype comes from a female donor with multiple sclerosis, enrolled in a pregnancy study. The sample was CD8+ T cells from peripheral blood mononuclear cells, taken in the third trimester of pregnancy. The nucleotide sequence reads as follows: TGTGCCAGCCAAGGGGTGGGGTCCTCCTACGAGCAGTACTTC. Its coded protein is CASQGVGSSYEQYF.